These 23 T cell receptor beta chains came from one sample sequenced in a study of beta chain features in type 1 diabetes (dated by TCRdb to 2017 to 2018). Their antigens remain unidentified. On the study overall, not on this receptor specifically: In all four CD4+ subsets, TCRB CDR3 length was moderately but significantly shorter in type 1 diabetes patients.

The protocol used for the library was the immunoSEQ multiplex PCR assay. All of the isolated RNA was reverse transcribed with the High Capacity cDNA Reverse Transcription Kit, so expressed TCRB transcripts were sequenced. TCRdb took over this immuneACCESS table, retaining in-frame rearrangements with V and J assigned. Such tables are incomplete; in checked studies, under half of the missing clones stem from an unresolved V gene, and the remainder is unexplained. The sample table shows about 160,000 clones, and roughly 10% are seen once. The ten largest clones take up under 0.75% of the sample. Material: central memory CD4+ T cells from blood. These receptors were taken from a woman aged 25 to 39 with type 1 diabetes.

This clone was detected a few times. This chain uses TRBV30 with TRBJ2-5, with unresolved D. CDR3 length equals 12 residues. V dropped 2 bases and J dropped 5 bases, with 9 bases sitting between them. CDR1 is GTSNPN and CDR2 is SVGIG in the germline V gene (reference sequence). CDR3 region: CAWSISVETQYF. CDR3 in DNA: TGTGCCTGGAGTATCAGCGTCGAGACCCAGTACTTC.

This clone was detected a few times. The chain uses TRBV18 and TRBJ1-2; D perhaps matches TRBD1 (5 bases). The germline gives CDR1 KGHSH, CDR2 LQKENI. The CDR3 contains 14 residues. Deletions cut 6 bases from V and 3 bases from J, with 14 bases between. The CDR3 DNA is TGTGCCAGCTCCGGCCCAGGGAAGGACTATGGCTACACCTTC. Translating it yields CASSGPGKDYGYTF.

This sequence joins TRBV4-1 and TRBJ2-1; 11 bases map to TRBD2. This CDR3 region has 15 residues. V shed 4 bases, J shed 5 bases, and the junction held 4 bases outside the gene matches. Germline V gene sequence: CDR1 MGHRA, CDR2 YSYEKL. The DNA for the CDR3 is TGCGCCAGCAGCCCAGTACTAGCGGGAGACAATGAGCAGTTCTTC. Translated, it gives CASSPVLAGDNEQFF.

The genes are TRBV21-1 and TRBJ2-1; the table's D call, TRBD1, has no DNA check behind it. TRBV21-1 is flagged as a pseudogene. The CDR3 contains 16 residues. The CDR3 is CASSKGGQVFANEQFF. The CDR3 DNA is TGTGCCAGCAGCAAAGGGGGACAGGTATTCGCCAATGAGCAGTTCTTC.

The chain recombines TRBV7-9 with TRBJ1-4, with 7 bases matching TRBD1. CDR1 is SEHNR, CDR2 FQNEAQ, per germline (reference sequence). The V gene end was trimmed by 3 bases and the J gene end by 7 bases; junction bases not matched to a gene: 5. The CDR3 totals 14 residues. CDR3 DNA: TGTGCCAGCAGCTTCGAAAGGGGGCGTGAAAAACTGTTTTTT. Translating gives CASSFERGREKLFF.

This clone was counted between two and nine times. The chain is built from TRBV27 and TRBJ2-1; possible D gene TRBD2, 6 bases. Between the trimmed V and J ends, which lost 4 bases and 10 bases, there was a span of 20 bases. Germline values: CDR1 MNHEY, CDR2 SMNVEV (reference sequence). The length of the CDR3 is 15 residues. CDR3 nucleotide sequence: TGTGCCAGCAGTTCCGACTGGGTCTCCGGGAGAGAGCAGTTCTTC. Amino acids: CASSSDWVSGREQFF.

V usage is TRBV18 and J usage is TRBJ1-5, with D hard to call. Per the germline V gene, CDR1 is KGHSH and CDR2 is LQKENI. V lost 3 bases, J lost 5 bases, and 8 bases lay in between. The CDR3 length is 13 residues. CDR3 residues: CASSPGSDQPQHF. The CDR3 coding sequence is TGTGCCAGCTCACCGGGGAGTGATCAGCCCCAGCATTTT.

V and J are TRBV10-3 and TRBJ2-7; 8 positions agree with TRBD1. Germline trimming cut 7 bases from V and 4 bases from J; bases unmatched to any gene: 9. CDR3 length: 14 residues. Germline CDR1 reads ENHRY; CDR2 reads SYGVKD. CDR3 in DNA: TGTGCCATCATGAAGGACAGGGATCAATACGAGCAGTACTTC. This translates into CAIMKDRDQYEQYF.

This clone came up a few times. The DNA for the CDR3 is TGTGCCTGGAGTGTACAGGCCTATCAGCCCCAGCATTTT. Its protein is CAWSVQAYQPQHF. The rearrangement uses TRBV30 and TRBJ1-5; possibly TRBD1 for D (5 bases). V shed 0 bases and J shed 5 bases, with 8 bases lying between them. Germline V gives CDR1 GTSNPN, CDR2 SVGIG (reference sequence). This CDR3 comprises 13 residues.

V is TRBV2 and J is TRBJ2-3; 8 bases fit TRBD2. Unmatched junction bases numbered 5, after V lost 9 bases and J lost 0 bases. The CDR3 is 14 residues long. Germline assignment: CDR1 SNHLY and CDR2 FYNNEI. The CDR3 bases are TGTGCCAGTCTAGCGGGCCCAAGCACAGATACGCAGTATTTT. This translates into CASLAGPSTDTQYF.

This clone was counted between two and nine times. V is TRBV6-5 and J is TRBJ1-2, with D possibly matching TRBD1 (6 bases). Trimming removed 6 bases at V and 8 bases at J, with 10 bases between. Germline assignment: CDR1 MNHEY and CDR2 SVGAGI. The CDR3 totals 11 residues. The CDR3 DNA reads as TGTGCCAGCAGGCAGGGGTTGGGCTACACCTTC. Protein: CASRQGLGYTF.

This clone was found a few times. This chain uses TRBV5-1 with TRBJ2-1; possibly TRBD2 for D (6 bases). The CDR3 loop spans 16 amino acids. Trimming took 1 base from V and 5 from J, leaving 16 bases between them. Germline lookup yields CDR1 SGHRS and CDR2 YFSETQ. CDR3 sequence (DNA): TGCGCCAGCAGCTTGTCCGTTACTAGCAATGACAATGAGCAGTTCTTC. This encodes CASSLSVTSNDNEQFF.

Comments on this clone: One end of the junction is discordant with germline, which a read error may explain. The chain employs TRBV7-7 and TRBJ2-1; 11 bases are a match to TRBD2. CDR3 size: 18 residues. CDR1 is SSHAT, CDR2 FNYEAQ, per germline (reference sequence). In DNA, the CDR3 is TGTGCTAGCAGCTTATCCCCGACTAGCGGGGTCTCCTACAATGAGCAGTTCTTC. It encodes CASSLSPTSGVSYNEQFF.

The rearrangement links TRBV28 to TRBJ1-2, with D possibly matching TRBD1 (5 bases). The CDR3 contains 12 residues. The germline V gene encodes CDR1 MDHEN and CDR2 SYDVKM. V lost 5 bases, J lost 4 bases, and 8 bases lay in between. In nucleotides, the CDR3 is TGTGCCAGCAGTGGAGGGGTCTATGGCTACACCTTC. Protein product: CASSGGVYGYTF.

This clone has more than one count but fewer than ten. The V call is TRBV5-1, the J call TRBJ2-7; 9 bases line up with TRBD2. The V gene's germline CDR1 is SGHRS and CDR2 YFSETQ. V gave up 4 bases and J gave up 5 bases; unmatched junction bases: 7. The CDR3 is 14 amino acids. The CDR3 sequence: CASSPIAGENEQYF. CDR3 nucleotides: TGCGCCAGCAGCCCAATAGCGGGAGAAAACGAGCAGTACTTC.

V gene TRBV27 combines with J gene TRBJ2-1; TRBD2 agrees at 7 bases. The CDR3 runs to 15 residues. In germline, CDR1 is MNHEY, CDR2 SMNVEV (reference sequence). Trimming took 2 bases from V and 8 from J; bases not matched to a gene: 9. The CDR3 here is CASSLLRERIDEQFF. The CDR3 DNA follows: TGTGCCAGCAGTTTACTGCGGGAGAGGATCGATGAGCAGTTCTTC.

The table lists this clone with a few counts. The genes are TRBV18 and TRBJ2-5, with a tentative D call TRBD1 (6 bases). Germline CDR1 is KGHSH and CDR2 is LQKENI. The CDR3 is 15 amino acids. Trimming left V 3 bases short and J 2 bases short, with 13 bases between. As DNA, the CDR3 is TGTGCCAGCTCACCGCTCCGGACAGAACAAGAGACCCAGTACTTC. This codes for CASSPLRTEQETQYF.

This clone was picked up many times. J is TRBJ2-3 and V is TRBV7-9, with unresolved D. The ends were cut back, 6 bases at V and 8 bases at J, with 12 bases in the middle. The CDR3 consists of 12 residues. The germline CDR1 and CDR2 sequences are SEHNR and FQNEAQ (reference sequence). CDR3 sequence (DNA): TGTGCCAGCAGTCCCGAGGTTGCTACGCAGTATTTT. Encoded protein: CASSPEVATQYF.

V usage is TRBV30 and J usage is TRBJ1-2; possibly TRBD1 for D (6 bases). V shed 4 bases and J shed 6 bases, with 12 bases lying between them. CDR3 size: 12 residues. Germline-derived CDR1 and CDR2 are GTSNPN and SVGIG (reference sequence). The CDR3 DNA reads TGTGCCTGGATCACAGGGAGTAATGGCTACACCTTC. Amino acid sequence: CAWITGSNGYTF.

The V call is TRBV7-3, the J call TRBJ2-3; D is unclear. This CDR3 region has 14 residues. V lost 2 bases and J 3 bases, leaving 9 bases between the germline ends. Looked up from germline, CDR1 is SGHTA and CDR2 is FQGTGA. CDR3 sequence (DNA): TGTGCCAGCAGCTTAGGAGATTGGACAGATACGCAGTATTTT. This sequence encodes CASSLGDWTDTQYF.

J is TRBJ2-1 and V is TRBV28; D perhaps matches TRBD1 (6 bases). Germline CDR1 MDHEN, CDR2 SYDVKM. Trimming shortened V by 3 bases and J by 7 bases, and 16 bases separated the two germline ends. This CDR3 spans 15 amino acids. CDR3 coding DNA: TGTGCCAGCAGTTTGGACGCGACAGGTACAAATGAGCAGTTCTTC. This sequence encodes CASSLDATGTNEQFF.

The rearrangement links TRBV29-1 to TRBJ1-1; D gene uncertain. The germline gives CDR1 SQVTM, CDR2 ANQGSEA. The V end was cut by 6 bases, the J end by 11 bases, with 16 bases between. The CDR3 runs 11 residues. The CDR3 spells CSVKSGLHAFF. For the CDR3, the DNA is TGCAGCGTCAAATCCGGACTCCATGCTTTCTTT.

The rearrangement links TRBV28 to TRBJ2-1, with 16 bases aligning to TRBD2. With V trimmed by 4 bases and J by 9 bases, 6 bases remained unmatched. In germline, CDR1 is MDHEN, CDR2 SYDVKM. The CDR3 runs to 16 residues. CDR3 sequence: CASSSGLAGGRLEQFF. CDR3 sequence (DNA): TGTGCCAGCAGTTCGGGACTAGCGGGAGGGCGGCTTGAGCAGTTCTTC.